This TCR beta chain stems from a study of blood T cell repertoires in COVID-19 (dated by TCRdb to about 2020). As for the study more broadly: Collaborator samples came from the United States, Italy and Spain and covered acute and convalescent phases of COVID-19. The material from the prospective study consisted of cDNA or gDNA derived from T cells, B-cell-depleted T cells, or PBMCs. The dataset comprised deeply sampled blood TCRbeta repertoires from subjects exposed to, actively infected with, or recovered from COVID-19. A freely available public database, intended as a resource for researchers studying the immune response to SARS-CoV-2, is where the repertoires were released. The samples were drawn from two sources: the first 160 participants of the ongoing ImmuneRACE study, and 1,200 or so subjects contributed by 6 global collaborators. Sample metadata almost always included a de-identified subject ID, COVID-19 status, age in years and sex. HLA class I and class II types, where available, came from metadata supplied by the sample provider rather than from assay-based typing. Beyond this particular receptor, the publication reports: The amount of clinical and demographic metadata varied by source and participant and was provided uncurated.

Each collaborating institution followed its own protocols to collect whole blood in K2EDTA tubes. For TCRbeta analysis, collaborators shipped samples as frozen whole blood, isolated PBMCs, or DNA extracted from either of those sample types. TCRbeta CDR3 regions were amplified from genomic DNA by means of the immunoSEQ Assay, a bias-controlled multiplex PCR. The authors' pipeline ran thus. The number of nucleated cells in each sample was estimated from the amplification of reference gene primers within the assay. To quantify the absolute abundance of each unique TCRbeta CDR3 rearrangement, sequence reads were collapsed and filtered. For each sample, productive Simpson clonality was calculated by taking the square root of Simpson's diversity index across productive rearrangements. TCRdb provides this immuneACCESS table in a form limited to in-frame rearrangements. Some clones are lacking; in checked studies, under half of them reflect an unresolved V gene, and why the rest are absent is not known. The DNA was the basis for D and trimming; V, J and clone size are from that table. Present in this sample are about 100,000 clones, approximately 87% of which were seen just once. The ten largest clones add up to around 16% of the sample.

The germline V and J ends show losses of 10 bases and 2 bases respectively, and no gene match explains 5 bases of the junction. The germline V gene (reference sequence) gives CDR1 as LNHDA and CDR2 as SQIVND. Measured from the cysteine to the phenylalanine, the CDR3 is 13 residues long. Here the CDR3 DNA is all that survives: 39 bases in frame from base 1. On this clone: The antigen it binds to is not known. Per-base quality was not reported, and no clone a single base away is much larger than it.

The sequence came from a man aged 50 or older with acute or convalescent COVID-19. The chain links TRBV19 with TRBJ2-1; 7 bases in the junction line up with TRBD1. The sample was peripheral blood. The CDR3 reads CATRDSTYNEQFF. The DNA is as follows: TGTGCCACAAGGGACAGCACCTACAATGAGCAGTTCTTC.